This T cell receptor beta chain was identified in a study of T cell clonality in common variable immunodeficiency. There are many counts of this clone. Its antigen remains unknown. Read data end 3 residues before the CDR3 end; the end is taken from the germline J gene. This CDR3 is built from 14 residues. Trimming took 4 bases from V and 5 from J, leaving 12 bases between them. The germline V gene encodes CDR1 SGHTA and CDR2 FQGNSA. Study-level results: Reportedly, TCR beta sequences from common variable immunodeficiency showed fewer deletions and N-nucleotide insertions.

This table comes from immunoSEQ multiplex PCR, and its TCRdb copy is limited to in-frame clones, with some not included. There are under 20,000 clones in the sample, none observed a single time. The chain joins TRBV7-2 to TRBJ1-5, with a tentative D call TRBD1 (6 bases). The receptor was derived from a human donor with common variable immunodeficiency. The material sequenced was peripheral blood mononuclear cells. CDR3 DNA, as far as it was read: TGTGCCAGCAGCTCCGGGACATTGGATCAGCCC. Protein product: CASSSGTLDQP. The CDR3, in full, reads CASSSGTLDQPQHF.